The rows below give T cell receptor beta chains drawn from one sample of a study of cytotoxic CD8 clonotypes in ibrutinib-treated CLL. Using immunoSEQ multiplex PCR, the repertoire was profiled, and TCRdb retains in-frame clones only, with some absent. The sample has 150,000 to 200,000 clones; 81% are singletons. Here the sequenced sample was PBMCs, taken after 12 months of ibrutinib treatment. These receptors were taken from a human donor with chronic lymphocytic leukemia. Each CDR3 is given with its conserved first and last residue. D genes are given only for firm matches. Rows may omit the clone size; those that give it use once, few, many or a size class.

cdr3_aa cdr3_nt v_call d_call j_call clone_size
CASSKRTGNEKLFF TGTGCCAGCAGCAAACGGACAGGGAATGAAAAACTGTTTTTT TRBV7-9 TRBD1 TRBJ1-4 NA
CASSQERDVNLYGYTF TGCGCCAGCAGCCAAGAAAGAGACGTGAATCTCTATGGCTACACCTTC TRBV11-2 NA TRBJ1-2 NA
CASSPPGQGRNNQPQHF TGTGCCAGCTCACCCCCGGGACAGGGCCGAAACAATCAGCCCCAGCATTTT TRBV18 TRBD1 TRBJ1-5 NA
CASAVSSAGSGELFF TGCGCCAGCGCGGTCTCCTCAGCGGGATCCGGGGAGCTGTTTTTT TRBV10-2 TRBD2 TRBJ2-2 NA
CASSYPRGTSYEQYF TGTGCCAGCAGTTACCCGAGGGGGACGTCCTACGAGCAGTACTTC TRBV6-5 NA TRBJ2-7 many
CASSLRISSNQPQHF TGTGCCAGCAGTTTACGAATCTCTAGCAATCAGCCCCAGCATTTT TRBV6-5 NA TRBJ1-5 few
CASSQDFPSLKLTDTQYF TGTGCCAGCAGCCAAGATTTTCCCAGTCTCAAATTAACAGATACGCAGTATTTT TRBV4-2 NA TRBJ2-3 NA
CASLTTGLAGRGDTQYF TGTGCCAGCCTGACCACGGGACTAGCGGGGCGGGGAGATACGCAGTATTTT TRBV2 TRBD2 TRBJ2-3 NA
CASSPTEDTQYF TGTGCCAGCTCACCCACAGAAGATACGCAGTATTTT TRBV18 NA TRBJ2-3 once
CASSTRTGPETQYF TGTGCCAGCAGCACTCGGACAGGGCCAGAGACCCAGTACTTC TRBV5-4 TRBD1 TRBJ2-5 NA
CAWSLRNQPQHF TGTGCCTGGAGTCTTCGAAATCAGCCCCAGCATTTT TRBV30 NA TRBJ1-5 NA
CASGFIAGTYEQYF TGCGCCAGCGGGTTTATAGCGGGCACCTACGAGCAGTACTTC TRBV5-1 TRBD2 TRBJ2-7 NA
CASSEPASGRAKEQFF TGTGCCAGCAGTGAACCGGCTAGCGGGAGGGCCAAAGAGCAGTTCTTC TRBV2 TRBD2 TRBJ2-1 few
CASSPTPGQWSNQPQHF TGTGCCAGCAGCCCCACACCGGGACAGTGGTCCAATCAGCCCCAGCATTTT TRBV7-2 TRBD1 TRBJ1-5 NA
CASSSRLAGGPEDTQYF TGTGCCAGCAGCTCCCGACTAGCGGGGGGGCCAGAGGATACGCAGTATTTT TRBV7-2 TRBD2 TRBJ2-3 NA
CASSRLAGKQETQYF TGTGCCAGCAGCCGACTAGCGGGAAAGCAAGAGACCCAGTACTTC TRBV28 TRBD2 TRBJ2-5 NA
CASSPSEGTGKISVSDTQYF TGTGCCAGCAGCCCCTCAGAAGGGACTGGCAAGATCTCCGTCTCAGATACGCAGTATTTT TRBV4-2 NA TRBJ2-3 NA
CASSSGTSGSYEQYF TGTGCCAGTAGTAGCGGGACTAGCGGATCCTACGAGCAGTACTTC TRBV19 TRBD2 TRBJ2-7 NA
CASSLPSFEKLFF TGTGCCAGCAGCTTGCCGTCCTTCGAAAAACTGTTTTTT TRBV5-5 NA TRBJ1-4 few
CASSLVLGRGADTQYF TGCGCCAGCAGCTTGGTTTTGGGGAGGGGTGCGGATACGCAGTATTTT TRBV5-1 TRBD2 TRBJ2-3 NA
CASIMGRGPNEQFF TGTGCCAGCATCATGGGGCGGGGACCCAATGAGCAGTTCTTC TRBV28 NA TRBJ2-1 NA
CASSHLGGSDSGNTIYF TGCGCCAGCAGCCACTTGGGAGGATCGGACTCTGGAAACACCATATATTTT TRBV4-3 NA TRBJ1-3 NA
CASSTTRRGTGIYEQYF TGTGCCAGCAGCACCACAAGACGCGGGACAGGGATCTACGAGCAGTACTTC TRBV28 TRBD1 TRBJ2-7 NA
CASSASPGLERGNTIYF TGTGCCAGCAGCGCAAGCCCTGGGCTTGAGCGAGGAAACACCATATATTTT TRBV9 NA TRBJ1-3 NA
CAWRLQGTMNNSPLHF TGTGCCTGGAGATTACAGGGGACAATGAATAATTCACCCCTCCACTTT TRBV30 TRBD1 TRBJ1-6 once
CASSLWDRLHEQYF TGTGCCAGCAGCTTGTGGGACAGGCTCCACGAGCAGTACTTC TRBV5-6 TRBD1 TRBJ2-7 NA
CASRAQGQENYGYTF TGTGCCAGCAGGGCGCAGGGGCAGGAAAACTATGGCTACACCTTC TRBV6-5 NA TRBJ1-2 NA
CASSFYPTGADGYTF TGTGCCAGCAGTTTCTATCCGACAGGGGCAGATGGCTACACCTTC TRBV6-6 TRBD1 TRBJ1-2 NA
CASRLEGAGTSGRNEQFF TGTGCCAGCAGACTTGAGGGAGCCGGGACTAGCGGGAGAAATGAGCAGTTCTTC TRBV7-3 TRBD2 TRBJ2-1 once
CASSLAYGNEKLFF TGTGCCAGCAGCTTGGCCTACGGTAATGAAAAACTGTTTTTT TRBV7-2 NA TRBJ1-4 NA
CASSLDVGGARGEQFF TGTGCCAGCAGCTTAGATGTAGGAGGGGCGCGGGGTGAGCAGTTCTTC TRBV11-3 NA TRBJ2-1 NA
CASSQDRGPYNEQFF TGTGCCAGCAGTCAAGACAGGGGCCCCTACAATGAGCAGTTCTTC TRBV11-1 TRBD1 TRBJ2-1 NA
CASSKPSGTGVATEAFF TGTGCCAGCAGCAAACCTTCCGGGACAGGGGTGGCCACTGAAGCTTTCTTT TRBV7-9 TRBD1 TRBJ1-1 NA
CASSQFAQGAKPTEAFF TGTGCCAGCAGCCAATTTGCTCAGGGGGCCAAACCCACTGAAGCTTTCTTT TRBV16 TRBD1 TRBJ1-1 NA
CASSEILAGGSASTDTQYF TGTGCCAGCAGTGAGATATTAGCGGGGGGCTCCGCTAGCACAGATACGCAGTATTTT TRBV6-1 TRBD2 TRBJ2-3 few
CASTNDGGSTEAFF TGTGCCAGCACCAACGACGGGGGATCGACTGAAGCTTTCTTT TRBV6-5 NA TRBJ1-1 NA
CASSGTGGLYEQYF TGTGCCAGCAGTGGGACAGGGGGCTTGTACGAGCAGTACTTC TRBV9 TRBD1 TRBJ2-7 NA
CASSPSKGNYGYTF TGTGCCAGCTCACCAAGCAAGGGGAACTATGGCTACACCTTC TRBV18 NA TRBJ1-2 NA
CASSPKGARASYEQYF TGTGCCAGCAGCCCGAAGGGAGCCAGGGCCTCCTACGAGCAGTACTTC TRBV5-6 NA TRBJ2-7 NA
CATSRGDRAQETQYF TGTGCCACCAGCAGAGGTGACAGGGCCCAAGAGACCCAGTACTTC TRBV15 TRBD1 TRBJ2-5 NA